The 23 T cell receptor beta chains listed next were all sequenced from one sample in a study of T cells in narcolepsy. Measured with immunoSEQ multiplex PCR; TCRdb has only the in-frame clones, and not every one. The repertoire has roughly 24,000 clones, 81% of them found once; the top ten carry about 1.1%. Sequencing was carried out using memory (CD45RA-) CD4+ T cells from blood. The receptor set was obtained from a human donor in good health.

This clone was picked up a small number of times. The rearrangement links TRBV10-1 to TRBJ2-1; D not resolved. Germline CDR1 reads WNHNN; CDR2 reads SYGVQD (reference sequence). The ends were cut back, 0 bases at V and 4 bases at J, with 7 bases in the middle. CDR3 length: 14 residues. CDR3 coding DNA: TGCGCCAGCAGTGAGTCGTTAGGGTACAATGAGCAGTTCTTC. Encoded protein: CASSESLGYNEQFF.

The chain carries TRBV25-1 and TRBJ2-1; D may be TRBD2 (5 bases). CDR1 is MGHDK and CDR2 is SYGVNS in the germline V gene. Trimming pared 8 bases from V and 2 bases from J, leaving 13 bases between. This CDR3 has 14 residues. The DNA of the CDR3 is TGTGCCAGCGCCGACTACCGGCCCTACAATGAGCAGTTCTTC. It yields the protein CASADYRPYNEQFF.

The rearrangement uses TRBV4-3 and TRBJ1-4; no clear D gene. This CDR3 comprises 16 residues. The V gene lost 0 bases and the J gene lost 8 bases, with 16 bases spanning the gap. The V gene's germline CDR1 is LGHNA and CDR2 YSLEER. CDR3 sequence (DNA): TGCGCCAGCAGCCAAGATTTCGGCGGGTTTGGCGAAAAACTGTTTTTT. Residues: CASSQDFGGFGEKLFF.

This chain joins TRBV19 and TRBJ1-5; D is possibly TRBD1 (6 bases). CDR3 length: 13 residues. In germline, CDR1 is LNHDA, CDR2 SQIVND (reference sequence). The V gene lost 5 bases and the J gene lost 8 bases, with 13 bases spanning the gap. The CDR3 protein is CASSSQGFEPQHF. The CDR3 nucleotides read TGTGCCAGTAGTTCGCAGGGGTTTGAGCCCCAGCATTTT.

The chain uses TRBV7-3 and TRBJ2-3; 7 positions agree with TRBD2. The junction had 3 bases not matched to a gene; V was cut back by 2 bases and J by 1 base. The CDR3 is 15 amino acids. The germline CDR1 and CDR2 sequences are SGHTA and FQGTGA. CDR3 sequence reads: CASSLGGGRTDTQYF. The CDR3 coding sequence is TGTGCCAGCAGCTTAGGCGGGGGACGCACAGATACGCAGTATTTT.

In this sample, this clone turned up a few times. The genes are TRBV7-9 and TRBJ2-3; tentatively, D is TRBD1 (6 bases). The germline V and J ends were trimmed by 1 base and 1 base, with 9 bases remaining between them. The CDR3 is made up of 15 amino acids. The germline CDR1 and CDR2 sequences are SEHNR and FQNEAQ (reference sequence). CDR3 sequence: CASSLGSGGTDTQYF. The CDR3 coding sequence is TGTGCCAGCAGCTTAGGTTCAGGGGGCACAGATACGCAGTATTTT.

The rearrangement links TRBV19 to TRBJ1-1; 9 bases align to TRBD1. Germline CDR1 and CDR2: LNHDA and SQIVND (reference sequence). V lost 7 bases to trimming and J lost 6 bases; unmatched junction nucleotides: 9. This CDR3 is built from 14 residues. The CDR3 region is CASIQRDRVSEAFF. Written as DNA, the CDR3 is TGTGCCAGTATCCAACGGGACAGGGTTTCTGAAGCTTTCTTT. Together with reference TRBV19 and TRBJ1-1, the CDR3 gives the full variable domain: DGGITQSPKYLFRKEGQNVTLSCEQNLNHDAMYWYRQDPGQGLRLIYYSQIVNDFQKGDIAEGYSVSREKKESFPLTVTSAQKNPTAFYLCASIQRDRVSEAFFGQGTRLTVV.

This rearrangement joins TRBV28 to TRBJ1-2; no definite D call. Trimming left V 2 bases short and J 8 bases short, with 9 bases between. This CDR3 has 12 residues. CDR1 and CDR2 (germline): MDHEN, SYDVKM. In DNA form, the CDR3 reads TGTGCCAGCAGTTTAACGTCAACCGGCTACACCTTC. It encodes CASSLTSTGYTF.

The J gene is TRBJ2-3, the V gene TRBV10-3, with 8 bases fitting TRBD2. J lost 8 bases, V lost 3 bases, and 7 bases had no gene match. Germline V gives CDR1 ENHRY, CDR2 SYGVKD. This CDR3 spans 14 amino acids. CDR3 sequence: CAISDRAGAGTQYF. For the CDR3, the DNA is TGTGCCATCAGTGATAGAGCGGGAGCGGGTACGCAGTATTTT.

This rearrangement joins TRBV27 to TRBJ2-5; the match to TRBD2 covers 11 bases. The trim removed 5 bases at V and 0 bases at J, leaving 2 bases unmatched. This CDR3 has 15 residues. CDR1 and CDR2 from the germline V gene are MNHEY and SMNVEV (reference sequence). The CDR3 region has the DNA TGTGCCAGCAGTCTAGCGGGAGGCAACCAAGAGACCCAGTACTTC. It codes for CASSLAGGNQETQYF.

The CDR3 protein is CASSPRTSSTDTQYF. CDR3 sequence (DNA): TGTGCCAGTAGTCCCCGGACTAGTAGCACAGATACGCAGTATTTT. The chain couples TRBV19 to TRBJ2-3, with 7 positions matching TRBD2. The CDR3 spans 15 residues. Germline trimming cut 5 bases from V and 0 bases from J; bases unmatched to any gene: 5. Germline V lookup: CDR1 LNHDA, CDR2 SQIVND (reference sequence).

The CDR3 DNA is TGTGCCAGCAGTCCCACACGGTACAATGAAAAACTGTTTTTT. This translates into CASSPTRYNEKLFF. This chain uses TRBV27 with TRBJ1-4; D ambiguous. V lost 5 bases to trimming and J lost 5 bases, with 12 bases between them. The V gene's germline CDR1 is MNHEY and CDR2 SMNVEV (reference sequence). This CDR3 is built from 14 residues.

The chain has TRBV5-4 and TRBJ2-3; 7 positions match TRBD1. The CDR3 sequence is 15 residues long. CDR1 and CDR2 (germline): SGHNT, YYREEE (reference sequence). Losses at the gene ends were 2 bases for V and 1 base for J; bases not matched to a gene: 4. The CDR3 nucleotides are TGTGCCAGCAGCTTCCGGGACAGCGGCACAGATACGCAGTATTTT. It specifies CASSFRDSGTDTQYF.

This clone occurred once. CDR3 sequence: CASSGRTPYEQYF. The CDR3 DNA reads TGCGCCAGCAGTGGGAGAACTCCATACGAGCAGTACTTC. The chain carries TRBV10-2 and TRBJ2-7; unclear D gene. Germline CDR1 reads WSHSY; CDR2 reads SAAADI. CDR3 length: 13 amino acids. Trimming took off 4 bases at V and 4 bases at J, with 11 bases between the two ends.

This clone was found once. The genes are TRBV19 and TRBJ1-1; TRBD1 is a possible D gene (6 bases). Trimming took 3 bases from V and 0 from J, leaving 11 bases between them. CDR3 size: 15 residues. Germline V gene sequence: CDR1 LNHDA, CDR2 SQIVND (reference sequence). CDR3 bases: TGTGCCAGTAGTATTTCGGGGGCGGTGAACACTGAAGCTTTCTTT. Amino acid sequence: CASSISGAVNTEAFF.

The J gene is TRBJ2-3, the V gene TRBV5-1, with TRBD1 as a possible D gene (6 bases). Looked up from germline, CDR1 is SGHRS and CDR2 is YFSETQ. V lost 1 base and J lost 0, with 12 bases in between. The CDR3 runs 16 residues. The CDR3 DNA reads TGCGCCAGCAGCTTGTCAGGGACACCTAGCACAGATACGCAGTATTTT. Protein product: CASSLSGTPSTDTQYF.

This sequence joins TRBV11-2 and TRBJ2-6; 12 positions agree with TRBD2. The J segment lost 3 bases and the V segment lost 3 bases, leaving 3 bases of the junction unmatched. This CDR3 is 17 amino acids long. Germline V gene lookup returns CDR1 SGHAT and CDR2 FQNNGV. The CDR3 here is CASSFGLAGYGANVLTF. Written as DNA, the CDR3 is TGTGCCAGCAGCTTTGGACTAGCGGGATATGGGGCCAACGTCCTGACTTTC.

This clone was counted once. This chain connects TRBV7-9 to TRBJ2-3, with 9 bases matching TRBD2. Looked up from germline, CDR1 is SEHNR and CDR2 is FQNEAQ (reference sequence). The CDR3 consists of 15 residues. The trim removed 7 bases at V and 4 bases at J, leaving 9 bases unmatched. This CDR3 is CASIKSAGGPDTQYF. CDR3 sequence (DNA): TGTGCCAGCATTAAATCAGCGGGAGGTCCAGATACGCAGTATTTT.

J is TRBJ1-5 and V is TRBV18; 8 nucleotides line up with TRBD1. J lost 6 bases, V lost 2 bases, and 21 bases had no gene match. Germline CDR1 is KGHSH and CDR2 is LQKENI. The length of the CDR3 is 20 residues. The CDR3 spells CASSPVSPGQGGVKGQPQHF. The CDR3 nucleotides are TGTGCCAGCTCACCAGTTTCCCCCGGACAGGGAGGTGTTAAGGGTCAGCCCCAGCATTTT.

This sequence joins TRBV28 and TRBJ1-3; TRBD1 agrees at 12 bases. Germline CDR1 reads MDHEN; CDR2 reads SYDVKM. This CDR3 has 16 residues. After removal of 6 bases from V and 4 bases from J, the junction contained 7 bases not matched to a gene. Written as DNA, the CDR3 is TGTGCCAGCAGCCGGGACAGGGGGCCCCCCGGAAACACCATATATTTT. It specifies CASSRDRGPPGNTIYF.

The genes are TRBV5-5 and TRBJ2-1; 7 bases line up with TRBD2. The CDR3 length is 15 residues. Germline V gives CDR1 SGHKS, CDR2 YYEKEE (reference sequence). The J segment lost 8 bases and the V segment lost 2 bases, leaving 10 bases of the junction unmatched. The CDR3 sequence is CASSFRLASLDEQFF. For the CDR3, the DNA is TGTGCCAGCAGCTTTCGACTAGCTTCTCTCGATGAGCAGTTCTTC.

The gene calls are TRBV28 and TRBJ1-1; the D gene is possibly TRBD1 (6 bases). Germline V lookup: CDR1 MDHEN, CDR2 SYDVKM. The CDR3 contains 13 residues. Trimming stripped 7 bases from V and 6 bases from J, with 15 bases between. The DNA of the CDR3 is TGTGCCAGCACCCCGGAGGGGGTTTCTGAAGCTTTCTTT. Amino acid sequence: CASTPEGVSEAFF.

V usage is TRBV9 and J usage is TRBJ2-2; TRBD2 is a possible D gene (5 bases). The germline V and J ends were trimmed by 5 bases and 3 bases, with 11 bases remaining between them. The germline V gene encodes CDR1 SGDLS and CDR2 YYNGEE. The CDR3 is made up of 14 amino acids. The CDR3: CASRARGYTGELFF. For the CDR3, the DNA is TGTGCCAGCAGGGCGCGAGGGTACACCGGGGAGCTGTTTTTT.